Below are 23 T cell receptor beta chains sequenced from a single sample in a study of CD8+ T cells in alopecia areata. Sample treatment: oral pan-JAK inhibitor, 5-10 mg twice daily. Extraction of RNA preceded its reverse transcription into cDNA, which served as the sequencing template. The table came from immunoSEQ multiplex PCR; TCRdb's copy has only in-frame clones and leaves some out. The profile shows a few hundred thousand clones, more than 55% of them singletons. The material sequenced was CD4+ T cells sorted from blood, taken at week 44, from a patient treated with tofacitinib. The receptors shown here come from a human donor with alopecia areata.

This chain uses TRBV19 with TRBJ1-2; tentative D call: TRBD1 (6 bases). Trimming pared 3 bases from V and 14 bases from J, leaving 16 bases between. This CDR3 has 12 amino acids. Per the germline V gene, CDR1 is LNHDA and CDR2 is SQIVND (reference sequence). The CDR3 region is CASSIPQGPPTF. The DNA for the CDR3 is TGTGCCAGTAGTATTCCGCAGGGGCCTCCAACCTTC. The entire variable domain, with the rest obtained from reference TRBV19 and TRBJ1-2, is as follows: DGGITQSPKYLFRKEGQNVTLSCEQNLNHDAMYWYRQDPGQGLRLIYYSQIVNDFQKGDIAEGYSVSREKKESFPLTVTSAQKNPTAFYLCASSIPQGPPTFGSGTRLTVV.

The gene calls are TRBV2 and TRBJ2-7; no clear D gene. Trimming pared 7 bases from V and 7 bases from J, leaving 14 bases between. Germline CDR1 SNHLY, CDR2 FYNNEI. The CDR3 loop spans 12 amino acids. CDR3 amino acids: CASTLDPREQYF. The CDR3 coding sequence is TGTGCCAGCACGCTCGACCCCAGGGAGCAGTACTTC.

Only a few counts were recorded for this clone. The J gene is TRBJ1-2, the V gene TRBV29-1; 7 bases are a match to TRBD1. Germline CDR1 SQVTM, CDR2 ANQGSEA. The length of the CDR3 is 13 residues. V lost 2 bases, J lost 3 bases, and 3 bases stayed unmatched. CDR3 coding DNA: TGCAGCGTTGAAAGGGGGCAGGACTATGGCTACACCTTC. Residues: CSVERGQDYGYTF.

The J gene is TRBJ1-2, the V gene TRBV29-1; D gene unclear. The CDR3 covers 12 residues. In germline, CDR1 is SQVTM, CDR2 ANQGSEA. The V end lost 6 bases, the J end lost 5 bases, and 13 bases lay between the germline ends. CDR3 coding DNA: TGCAGCGTCCAAATAACAGAATATGGCTACACCTTC. This encodes CSVQITEYGYTF.

This chain connects TRBV7-3 to TRBJ2-2; the D gene is possibly TRBD2 (6 bases). The length of the CDR3 is 14 residues. Germline CDR1 SGHTA, CDR2 FQGTGA. Between the trimmed V and J ends, which lost 3 bases and 8 bases, there was a span of 13 bases. DNA of the CDR3: TGTGCCAGCAGCTTCGGGACTGGGGTGGGGGAGCTGTTTTTT. Translated, it gives CASSFGTGVGELFF.

This sequence joins TRBV12-5 and TRBJ1-5; the D is unclear. V lost 2 bases to trimming and J lost 0 bases, with 17 bases between them. This CDR3 region has 18 residues. Germline assignment: CDR1 LGHNT and CDR2 FRNRAP. For the CDR3, the DNA is TGTGCTAGTGGTTTGTCGGGGTTTCAGTACCCTAGCAATCAGCCCCAGCATTTT. Its protein product is CASGLSGFQYPSNQPQHF.

This chain joins TRBV2 and TRBJ2-6, with a weak D call TRBD1 (6 bases). Germline V gene lookup returns CDR1 SNHLY and CDR2 FYNNEI. V lost 1 base, J lost 2 bases, and 6 bases lay in between. The CDR3 consists of 15 residues. The CDR3 here is CASSEEGAGANVLTF. DNA for the CDR3: TGTGCCAGCAGTGAAGAGGGGGCTGGGGCCAACGTCCTGACTTTC.

This clone was recorded a few times. This rearrangement joins TRBV7-3 to TRBJ1-1; 11 positions agree with TRBD1. The J segment lost 8 bases and the V segment lost 2 bases, leaving 1 base of the junction unmatched. Germline V CDR1 and CDR2: SGHTA, FQGTGA. The CDR3 sequence is 13 residues long. The CDR3 here is CASSLGTGGEAFF. CDR3 nucleotide sequence: TGTGCCAGCAGCTTAGGGACAGGGGGAGAAGCTTTCTTT.

This clone has a single count. The rearrangement joins TRBV4-3 to TRBJ1-2, with D hard to call. This CDR3 region has 16 residues. V was cut by 0 bases and J by 0 bases, with 11 bases left in between. Looked up from germline, CDR1 is LGHNA and CDR2 is YSLEER. The chain's CDR3 is CASSQDFPGSNYGYTF. The CDR3 bases are TGCGCCAGCAGCCAAGATTTCCCAGGTTCTAACTATGGCTACACCTTC.

The gene calls are TRBV10-3 and TRBJ2-7; D is tentatively TRBD1 or TRBD2 (5 bases each). V was trimmed by 7 bases and J by 2 bases, leaving 9 bases between them. This CDR3 contains 12 residues. From germline, CDR1 is ENHRY and CDR2 SYGVKD. CDR3 residues: CAIMGTTYEQYF. The CDR3 nucleotides read TGTGCCATCATGGGGACCACCTACGAGCAGTACTTC.

V gene TRBV27 combines with J gene TRBJ2-1, with D unclear. Trimming removed 5 bases at V and 6 bases at J, with 5 bases between. CDR3 size: 11 residues. In germline, CDR1 is MNHEY, CDR2 SMNVEV (reference sequence). The CDR3: CASSQFNEQFF. DNA for the CDR3: TGTGCCAGCAGTCAATTCAATGAGCAGTTCTTC.

This clone was counted a single time. The rearrangement uses TRBV4-3 and TRBJ2-7, with D uncertain. Germline lookup yields CDR1 LGHNA and CDR2 YSLEER. V gave up 0 bases and J gave up 6 bases, with 12 bases separating them. The CDR3 runs 14 residues. The CDR3 loop reads CASSQDASATEQYF. In nucleotides, the CDR3 is TGCGCCAGCAGCCAAGACGCCAGTGCGACCGAGCAGTACTTC.

The chain uses TRBV29-1 and TRBJ2-3, with D tentatively TRBD1 (5 bases). The CDR3 runs 13 residues. The germline CDR1 and CDR2 sequences are SQVTM and ANQGSEA. V lost 2 bases, J lost 2 bases, and 8 bases lay in between. The CDR3 loop reads CSVENRLTDTQYF. CDR3 DNA sequence: TGCAGCGTTGAAAACAGGCTCACAGATACGCAGTATTTT.

This clone was recorded once. The gene calls are TRBV27 and TRBJ2-3; a possible D gene is TRBD1 (6 bases). CDR3 length: 15 residues. Trimming removed 5 bases at V and 0 bases at J, with 12 bases between. CDR1 and CDR2 (germline): MNHEY, SMNVEV (reference sequence). Here the CDR3 reads CASSQGQTSTDTQYF. For the CDR3, the DNA is TGTGCCAGCAGTCAGGGACAAACTAGCACAGATACGCAGTATTTT.

The chain joins TRBV4-1 to TRBJ1-6; TRBD1 agrees at 8 bases. The CDR3 runs 16 residues. Looked up from germline, CDR1 is MGHRA and CDR2 is YSYEKL. V lost 0 bases and J lost 6; bases outside the gene matches: 4. The CDR3 DNA is TGCGCCAGCAGCCAAGATTTAGGACAGGGTAATTCACCCCTCCACTTT. Protein sequence: CASSQDLGQGNSPLHF.

V and J are TRBV7-2 and TRBJ2-4, with 11 bases aligning to TRBD2. This CDR3 has 17 residues. Germline assignment: CDR1 SGHTA and CDR2 FQGNSA. The trim removed 3 bases at V and 1 base at J, leaving 5 bases unmatched. This chain's CDR3 is CASSFYPSGGAKNIQYF. For the CDR3, the DNA is TGTGCCAGCAGCTTCTACCCTAGCGGGGGGGCCAAAAACATTCAGTACTTC. The full variable domain, its missing parts supplied by reference TRBV7-2 and TRBJ2-4, is GAGVSQSPSNKVTEKGKDVELRCDPISGHTALYWYRQSLGQGLEFLIYFQGNSAPDKSGLPSDRFSAERTGGSVSTLTIQRTQQEDSAVYLCASSFYPSGGAKNIQYFGAGTRLSVL.

The CDR3 region has the DNA TGTGCCAGCAGTGAGTTGACCCAACCGGGCTACACCTTC. Its translation: CASSELTQPGYTF. The rearrangement uses TRBV25-1 and TRBJ1-2; D is ambiguous. The ends were cut back, 3 bases at V and 8 bases at J, with 13 bases in the middle. The CDR3 is 13 amino acids. The V gene's germline CDR1 is MGHDK and CDR2 SYGVNS.

The chain carries TRBV30 and TRBJ1-2; D gene unclear. Germline CDR1 is GTSNPN and CDR2 is SVGIG (reference sequence). CDR3 length: 16 residues. The germline V and J ends were trimmed by 2 bases and 4 bases, with 20 bases remaining between them. This chain's CDR3 is CAWSSTYSLSGYGYTF. DNA of the CDR3: TGTGCCTGGAGTTCAACATACAGTCTTAGTGGCTATGGCTACACCTTC.

The rearrangement joins TRBV2 to TRBJ2-3; D perhaps matches TRBD1 (5 bases). CDR3 size: 15 residues. CDR1 and CDR2 from the germline V gene are SNHLY and FYNNEI. The ends were cut back, 6 bases at V and 3 bases at J, with 16 bases in the middle. The DNA of the CDR3 is TGTGCCAGCAGAGGGGCCTACCTAGGAACAGATACGCAGTATTTT. It specifies CASRGAYLGTDTQYF.

This clone was detected once. The chain carries TRBV4-1 and TRBJ2-1, with no clear D. V dropped 0 bases and J dropped 4 bases, with 13 bases sitting between them. CDR3 size: 16 residues. Germline V gene sequence: CDR1 MGHRA, CDR2 YSYEKL. In DNA form, the CDR3 reads TGCGCCAGCAGCCAAGATCCAGCCTCCTTTTACAATGAGCAGTTCTTC. Protein: CASSQDPASFYNEQFF.

The chain links TRBV7-2 to TRBJ2-3; TRBD2 matches at 7 bases. With 5 bases clipped from V and 0 bases from J, the junction kept 5 bases outside the gene matches. The germline V gene has CDR1 SGHTA and CDR2 FQGNSA. The CDR3 loop spans 15 amino acids. The CDR3 DNA sequence: TGTGCCAGCAGCCCAGGGCGGGGGAGCACAGATACGCAGTATTTT. Translation: CASSPGRGSTDTQYF.

The chain is built from TRBV9 and TRBJ2-2; D ambiguous. V was trimmed by 0 bases and J by 7 bases, leaving 10 bases between them. Germline CDR1 SGDLS, CDR2 YYNGEE. This CDR3 spans 14 amino acids. CDR3 sequence: CASSVGHNIGELFF. For the CDR3, the DNA is TGTGCCAGCAGCGTAGGACACAATATCGGGGAGCTGTTTTTT.

This clone was counted many times. The chain combines TRBV6-6 with TRBJ1-2; 7 bases line up with TRBD1. Germline V CDR1 and CDR2: MNHNY, SVGAGI (reference sequence). The J segment lost 8 bases and the V segment lost 6 bases, leaving 9 bases of the junction unmatched. The CDR3 extends over 13 amino acids. CDR3 protein: CASSQDRTGGYTF. The CDR3 coding sequence is TGTGCCAGCAGCCAAGACAGGACAGGAGGCTACACCTTC.